The 19 T cell receptor beta chains below come from one sample, sequenced in a study of shared clonotypes between healthy human individuals. Data came from immunoSEQ multiplex PCR; TCRdb stores just in-frame clones and leaves some out. The sample includes about 1 million clones, approximately 68% seen only once; the top ten take approximately 1.5%. The sample was memory CD4+ T cells sorted from blood. Subset indicated: CD45RA-negative fraction. The receptors shown here come from a man younger than 30 in good health.

The V call is TRBV6-1, the J call TRBJ2-7, with D possibly matching TRBD1 (5 bases). CDR3 length equals 13 residues. Germline V gives CDR1 MNHNS, CDR2 SASEGT. Trimming shortened V by 5 bases and J by 2 bases, and 10 bases separated the two germline ends. The DNA for the CDR3 is TGTGCCAGCAGTACTGACAGCGCCTACGAGCAGTACTTC. Its protein product is CASSTDSAYEQYF.

The chain employs TRBV9 and TRBJ2-7; TRBD1 is a possible D gene (6 bases). This CDR3 has 15 residues. Germline CDR1 SGDLS, CDR2 YYNGEE. V was trimmed by 4 bases and J by 1 base, leaving 15 bases between them. CDR3 residues: CASSPLGTLSYEQYF. CDR3 bases: TGTGCCAGCAGCCCACTTGGGACACTTTCCTACGAGCAGTACTTC.

The rearrangement joins TRBV5-4 to TRBJ2-1; TRBD2 agrees at 12 bases. The CDR3 totals 15 residues. V lost 4 bases to trimming and J lost 7 bases; unmatched junction nucleotides: 6. Looked up from germline, CDR1 is SGHNT and CDR2 is YYREEE (reference sequence). The CDR3: CASSVTSGGRNEQFF. The CDR3 bases are TGTGCCAGCAGCGTGACTAGCGGGGGAAGGAATGAGCAGTTCTTC.

The genes are TRBV5-1 and TRBJ2-3, with TRBD2 identical over 9 bases. CDR3 length equals 17 residues. Looked up from germline, CDR1 is SGHRS and CDR2 is YFSETQ. Unmatched junction bases numbered 5, after V lost 0 bases and J lost 0 bases. This CDR3 reads CASSLAAGGLSTDTQYF. The CDR3 region has the DNA TGCGCCAGCAGCTTGGCAGCGGGGGGCCTTAGCACAGATACGCAGTATTTT.

This rearrangement joins TRBV7-2 to TRBJ2-7; D gene ambiguous. CDR3 length: 16 amino acids. V was shortened by 5 bases and J by 1 base, with 18 bases between the two germline ends. Germline V lookup: CDR1 SGHTA, CDR2 FQGNSA. The CDR3 spells CASSPTLSSSSYEQYF. In DNA, the CDR3 is TGTGCCAGCAGCCCCACCCTTTCGAGCAGTTCCTACGAGCAGTACTTC.

This sequence joins TRBV11-2 and TRBJ2-3; 11 bases fit TRBD2. The CDR3 has 15 residues. Germline V lookup: CDR1 SGHAT, CDR2 FQNNGV. Losses at the gene ends were 4 bases for V and 0 bases for J; bases not matched to a gene: 0. The CDR3 spells CASSSSGRSTDTQYF. In DNA, the CDR3 is TGTGCCAGCAGCTCTAGCGGGAGGAGCACAGATACGCAGTATTTT.

This rearrangement joins TRBV5-1 to TRBJ1-2, with D unresolved. In germline, CDR1 is SGHRS, CDR2 YFSETQ. Trimming took 1 base from V and 4 from J, leaving 11 bases between them. The CDR3 runs to 14 residues. CDR3: CASSLSQPSYGYTF. CDR3 nucleotide sequence: TGCGCCAGCAGCTTGAGCCAGCCCAGCTATGGCTACACCTTC. The full variable domain, its missing parts supplied by reference TRBV5-1 and TRBJ1-2, is KAGVTQTPRYLIKTRGQQVTLSCSPISGHRSVSWYQQTPGQGLQFLFEYFSETQRNKGNFPGRFSGRQFSNSRSEMNVSTLELGDSALYLCASSLSQPSYGYTFGSGTRLTVV.

This clone was picked up a small number of times. The rearrangement uses TRBV5-1 and TRBJ2-2; a possible D gene is TRBD1 (6 bases). V shed 4 bases and J shed 0 bases, with 19 bases lying between them. Germline V gives CDR1 SGHRS, CDR2 YFSETQ. This CDR3 has 18 amino acids. The CDR3 is CASSPKRGSQPNTGELFF. DNA of the CDR3: TGCGCCAGCAGCCCTAAAAGGGGGTCACAACCGAACACCGGGGAGCTGTTTTTT.

The chain carries TRBV6-5 and TRBJ1-2; D is uncertain. V shed 7 bases and J shed 3 bases, with 9 bases lying between them. Germline CDR1 and CDR2: MNHEY and SVGAGI. The length of the CDR3 is 12 residues. The CDR3 is CASTWVDYGYTF. The CDR3 DNA reads TGTGCCAGCACTTGGGTGGACTATGGCTACACCTTC.

The gene calls are TRBV5-1 and TRBJ1-1; 9 bases map to TRBD1. Germline-derived CDR1 and CDR2 are SGHRS and YFSETQ. J was trimmed by 4 bases and V by 4 bases; bases with no gene match: 5. The CDR3 extends over 14 amino acids. The chain's CDR3 is CASSQGQGTTEAFF. The CDR3 nucleotides read TGCGCCAGCAGCCAGGGACAGGGTACCACTGAAGCTTTCTTT.

The gene calls are TRBV29-1 and TRBJ2-1; either TRBD1 or TRBD2 may supply D (6 bases each). The CDR3 is 14 amino acids. CDR1 is SQVTM, CDR2 ANQGSEA, per germline. V lost 6 bases and J 3 bases, leaving 15 bases between the germline ends. CDR3 amino acids: CSVPRGEVYNEQFF. CDR3 DNA: TGCAGCGTCCCTAGGGGGGAGGTCTACAATGAGCAGTTCTTC.

The chain combines TRBV19 with TRBJ1-5; TRBD1 might be the D (6 bases). CDR3 length equals 15 residues. Trimming left V 6 bases short and J 0 bases short, with 12 bases between. CDR1 is LNHDA, CDR2 SQIVND, per germline (reference sequence). CDR3 amino acids: CASRGRDTSNQPQHF. CDR3 bases: TGTGCCAGTAGGGGCCGGGACACTAGCAATCAGCCCCAGCATTTT.

The rearrangement links TRBV5-1 to TRBJ2-1, with 13 bases matching TRBD2. The length of the CDR3 is 19 residues. V shed 2 bases, J shed 7 bases, and the junction held 15 bases outside the gene matches. The germline CDR1 and CDR2 sequences are SGHRS and YFSETQ. In nucleotides, the CDR3 is TGCGCCAGCAGCTTAGTGGGACTAGCGGGACGACCCGGAGGGAATGAGCAGTTCTTC. It specifies CASSLVGLAGRPGGNEQFF.

The V and J genes are TRBV6-6 and TRBJ2-1, with 10 bases that match TRBD1. This CDR3 comprises 15 residues. The V and J ends lost 6 bases and 4 bases, in that order; junction bases with no gene match: 6. The germline CDR1 and CDR2 sequences are MNHNY and SVGAGI (reference sequence). CDR3 amino acids: CASRTGTGVYNEQFF. As DNA, the CDR3 is TGTGCCAGCAGGACGGGGACAGGGGTTTACAATGAGCAGTTCTTC.

As DNA, the CDR3 is TGCGCCAGCAGCGGCTGGGGGACAGGGGTTTACCAAGAGACCCAGTACTTC. Its translation: CASSGWGTGVYQETQYF. V is TRBV5-1 and J is TRBJ2-5; 10 nucleotides line up with TRBD1. CDR3 length equals 17 residues. Germline V gene data show CDR1 as SGHRS and CDR2 as YFSETQ. V trimming: 4 bases; J trimming: 0 bases; junction bases outside the gene matches: 9.

This chain links TRBV18 with TRBJ1-2; D is unclear. V lost 0 bases to trimming and J lost 5 bases, with 10 bases between them. Per the germline V gene, CDR1 is KGHSH and CDR2 is LQKENI. The CDR3 runs to 14 residues. The CDR3 region is CASSPPRTEYGYTF. Written as DNA, the CDR3 is TGTGCCAGCTCACCACCGAGGACGGAGTATGGCTACACCTTC. The full variable domain, rest sourced from reference TRBV18 and TRBJ1-2, is NAGVMQNPRHLVRRRGQEARLRCSPMKGHSHVYWYRQLPEEGLKFMVYLQKENIIDESGMPKERFSAEFPKEGPSILRIQQVVRGDSAAYFCASSPPRTEYGYTFGSGTRLTVV.

The CDR3 region is CATSRRQGGETQYF. The CDR3 coding sequence is TGTGCCACCAGCAGAAGACAGGGTGGTGAGACCCAGTACTTC. The chain combines TRBV15 with TRBJ2-5, with 7 bases identical to TRBD1. CDR1 and CDR2 (germline): LNHNV, YYDKDF (reference sequence). The CDR3 is 14 residues long. J lost 5 bases, V lost 2 bases, and 5 bases had no gene match.

The chain recombines TRBV18 with TRBJ2-1; the D call may be TRBD1 or TRBD2 (6 bases each). Trimming pared 1 base from V and 8 bases from J, leaving 9 bases between. The CDR3 spans 13 residues. The germline V gene encodes CDR1 KGHSH and CDR2 LQKENI. The CDR3 region is CASSPRGADEQFF. The DNA for the CDR3 is TGTGCCAGCTCACCACGGGGGGCTGATGAGCAGTTCTTC.

This sequence joins TRBV7-5 and TRBJ2-3; the D call TRBD2 from the table was never checked on the DNA. TRBV7-5 is a listed pseudogene. This CDR3 has 14 residues. CDR3: CAERSGGPTDTQYF. CDR3 coding DNA: TGTGCCGAACGGAGCGGGGGGCCCACAGATACGCAGTATTTT.